This T cell receptor (beta chain) is drawn from a study of blood T cell repertoires in COVID-19. Background on the study: The United States, Italy and Spain provided the acute and convalescent COVID-19 samples. In each case, the material was cDNA or gDNA derived from T cells, B-cell-depleted T cells, or PBMCs.

V gave up 6 bases and J gave up 0 bases, with 6 bases separating them. This CDR3 has 13 amino acids. CDR1 is ENHRY and CDR2 is SYGVKD in the germline V gene. The authors' processing: Estimated nucleated cell counts came from reference gene primer amplification. The protocol was immunoSEQ multiplex PCR, while the TCRdb copy is restricted to in-frame clones and leaves out a portion. That table is the source of V, J and clone size, and D and trimming were worked out from the DNA. Of over 300,000 clones listed, more than 70% are singletons. This chain joins TRBV10-3 and TRBJ1-5; D not certain. The clonotype comes from a woman aged 50 to 65 with acute or convalescent COVID-19. What was sequenced was peripheral blood. The CDR3 DNA sequence: TGTGCCATCAGATTCAGTAGCAATCAGCCCCAGCATTTT. This gives the protein CAIRFSSNQPQHF.